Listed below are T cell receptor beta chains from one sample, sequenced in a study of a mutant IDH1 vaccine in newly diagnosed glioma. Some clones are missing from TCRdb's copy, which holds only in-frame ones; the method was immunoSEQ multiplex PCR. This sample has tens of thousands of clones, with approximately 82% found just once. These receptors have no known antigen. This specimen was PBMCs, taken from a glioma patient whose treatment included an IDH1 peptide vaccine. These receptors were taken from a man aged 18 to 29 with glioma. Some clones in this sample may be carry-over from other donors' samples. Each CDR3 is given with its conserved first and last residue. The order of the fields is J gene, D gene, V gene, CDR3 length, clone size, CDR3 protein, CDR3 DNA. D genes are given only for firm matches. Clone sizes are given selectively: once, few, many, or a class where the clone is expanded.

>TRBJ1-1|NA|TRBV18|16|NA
CASSPPVARQSAEAFF
TGTGCCAGCTCACCACCGGTCGCACGGCAGTCGGCTGAAGCTTTCTTT
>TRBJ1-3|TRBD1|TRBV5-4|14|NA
CASSLDRGSNTIYF
TGTGCCAGCAGCTTGGACAGGGGATCTAACACCATATATTTT
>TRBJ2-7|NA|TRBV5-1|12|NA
CASSSYSYEQYF
TGCGCCAGCAGCTCCTATTCATACGAGCAGTACTTC
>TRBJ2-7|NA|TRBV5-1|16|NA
CASSLAGQGLVGEQYF
TGCGCCAGCAGCTTGGCCGGCCAGGGGCTCGTTGGCGAGCAGTACTTC
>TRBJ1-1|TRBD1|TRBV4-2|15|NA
CASSQVGQGREEAFF
TGTGCCAGCAGCCAGGTGGGACAGGGGCGGGAGGAAGCTTTCTTT
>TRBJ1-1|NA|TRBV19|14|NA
CASSTRGRDTEAFF
TGTGCCAGTAGTACCCGGGGGAGAGACACTGAAGCTTTCTTT
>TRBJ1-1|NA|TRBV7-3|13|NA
CASSLSRGTEAFF
TGTGCCAGCAGCTTAAGTAGAGGCACTGAAGCTTTCTTT
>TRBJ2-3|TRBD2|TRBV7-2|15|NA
CASSLTSGVTDTQYF
TGTGCCAGCAGCTTAACTAGCGGGGTCACAGATACGCAGTATTTT
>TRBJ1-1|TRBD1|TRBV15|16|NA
CATSRGPTGGWTEAFF
TGTGCCACCAGCAGGGGCCCGACAGGGGGTTGGACTGAAGCTTTCTTT
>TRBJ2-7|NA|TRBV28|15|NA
CASSSNDIYTYEQYF
TGTGCCAGCAGTTCAAACGACATATATACCTACGAGCAGTACTTC
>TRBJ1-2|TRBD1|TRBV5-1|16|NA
CASSLELDRRNYGYTF
TGCGCCAGCAGCTTGGAGCTGGACAGGAGAAACTATGGCTACACCTTC
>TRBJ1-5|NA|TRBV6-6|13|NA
CASNRGLNQPQHF
TGTGCCAGCAATCGGGGGTTGAATCAGCCCCAGCATTTT
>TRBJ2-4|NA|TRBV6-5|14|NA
CASSYREAKNIQYF
TGTGCCAGCAGTTACCGGGAAGCCAAAAACATTCAGTACTTC
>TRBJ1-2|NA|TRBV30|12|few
CAWSYGDYGYTF
TGTGCCTGGAGTTACGGGGACTATGGCTACACCTTC
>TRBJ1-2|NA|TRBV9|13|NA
CASSPPASYGYTF
TGTGCCAGCAGCCCCCCGGCCTCCTATGGCTACACCTTC
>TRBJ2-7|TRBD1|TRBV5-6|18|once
CASNLDRGLMFGTLEQYF
TGTGCCAGCAATCTGGACAGGGGTCTAATGTTCGGAACCCTCGAGCAGTACTTC
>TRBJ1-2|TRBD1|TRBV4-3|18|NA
CASSLVAGTGGGRYGYTF
TGCGCCAGCAGCCTAGTAGCCGGGACAGGGGGCGGGCGCTATGGCTACACCTTC
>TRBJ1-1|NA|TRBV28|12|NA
CASASGGRKAFF
TGTGCCAGCGCCTCGGGGGGACGGAAAGCTTTCTTT
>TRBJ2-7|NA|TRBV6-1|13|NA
CASIAARPYEQYF
TGTGCCAGCATAGCCGCCCGCCCCTACGAGCAGTACTTC
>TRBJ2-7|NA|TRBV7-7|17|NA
CASSLNRWARRTYEQYF
TGTGCTAGCAGCTTAAACAGATGGGCCAGGCGTACCTACGAGCAGTACTTC
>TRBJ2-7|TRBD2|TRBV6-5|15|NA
CASSGPSGSSYEQYF
TGTGCCAGCAGTGGACCTAGCGGGAGCTCCTACGAGCAGTACTTC
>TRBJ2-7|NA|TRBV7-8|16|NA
CASSLGWQSSSYEQYF
TGTGCCAGCAGCTTAGGCTGGCAGTCAAGCTCCTACGAGCAGTACTTC
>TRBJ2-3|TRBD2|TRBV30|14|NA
CAWTSGVSTDTQYF
TGTGCCTGGACTAGCGGGGTTAGCACAGATACGCAGTATTTT
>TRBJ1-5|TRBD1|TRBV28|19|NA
CASSPGTGGESWSNQPQHF
TGTGCCAGCAGTCCCGGCACAGGGGGTGAAAGTTGGAGCAACCAGCCCCAGCATTTT
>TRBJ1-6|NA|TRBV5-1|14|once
CASSAGISASPLHF
TGCGCCAGCAGCGCCGGGATTAGCGCTTCACCCCTCCACTTT
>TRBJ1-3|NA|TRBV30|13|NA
CAWSVSEGDTIYF
TGTGCCTGGAGTGTATCAGAGGGGGACACCATATATTTT
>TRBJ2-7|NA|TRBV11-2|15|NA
CASSLTSKVSYEQYF
TGTGCCAGCAGCTTAACTTCGAAGGTCTCCTACGAGCAGTACTTC
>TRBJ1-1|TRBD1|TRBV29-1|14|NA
CSVQGAWGDTEAFF
TGCAGCGTACAGGGGGCATGGGGGGACACTGAAGCTTTCTTT
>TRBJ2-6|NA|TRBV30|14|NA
CAGGRGSGANVLTF
TGTGCCGGGGGGCGTGGCTCTGGGGCCAACGTCCTGACTTTC
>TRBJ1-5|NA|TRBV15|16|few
CATSRDFGRGNQPQHF
TGTGCCACCAGCAGAGATTTTGGCAGGGGCAATCAGCCCCAGCATTTT
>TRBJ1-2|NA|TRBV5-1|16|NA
CASSSGGGGDGRGYTF
TGCGCCAGCAGCTCGGGAGGGGGGGGCGACGGAAGGGGCTACACCTTC
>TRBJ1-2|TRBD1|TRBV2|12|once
CASRDSNYGYTF
TGTGCCAGCCGGGACAGTAACTATGGCTACACCTTC
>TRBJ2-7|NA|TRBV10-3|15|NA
CAISRALALDYEQYF
TGTGCCATCAGCCGAGCCCTGGCGTTAGACTACGAGCAGTACTTC
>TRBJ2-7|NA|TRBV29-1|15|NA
CSAGRGGTGRREQYF
TGCAGCGCTGGTCGAGGGGGCACCGGGAGAAGGGAGCAGTACTTC
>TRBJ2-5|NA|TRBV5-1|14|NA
CASSFRTNQETQYF
TGCGCCAGCAGCTTCAGGACAAACCAAGAGACCCAGTACTTC
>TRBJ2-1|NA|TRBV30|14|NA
CAWSKGLSYNEQFF
TGTGCCTGGAGCAAAGGACTCTCCTACAATGAGCAGTTCTTC
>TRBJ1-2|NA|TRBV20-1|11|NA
CSAGINYGYTF
TGCAGTGCGGGAATTAACTATGGCTACACCTTC
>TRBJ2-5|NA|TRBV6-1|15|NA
CASSTRGINVYTQYF
TGTGCCAGCTCTACCCGGGGGATAAACGTTTATACCCAGTACTTC
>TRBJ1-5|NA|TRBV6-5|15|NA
CASSYSAYLIQPQHF
TGTGCCAGCAGTTACTCGGCCTACTTAATTCAGCCCCAGCATTTT
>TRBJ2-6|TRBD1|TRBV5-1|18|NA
CASSWYRGSRAGANVLTF
TGCGCCAGCAGCTGGTACAGGGGGTCCCGCGCTGGGGCCAACGTCCTGACTTTC
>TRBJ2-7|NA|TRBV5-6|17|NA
CASSLMRGGPPSDEQYF
TGTGCCAGCAGCTTGATGCGCGGGGGCCCTCCGTCCGACGAGCAGTACTTC
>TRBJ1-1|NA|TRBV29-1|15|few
CSVEDRRLWGSEAFF
TGCAGCGTTGAAGATCGACGGTTATGGGGATCTGAAGCTTTCTTT
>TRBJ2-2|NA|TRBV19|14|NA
CASSIGWNTGELFF
TGTGCCAGTAGTATAGGATGGAACACCGGGGAGCTGTTTTTT
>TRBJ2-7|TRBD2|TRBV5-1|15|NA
CASRTSGSLVYEQYF
TGCGCCAGCAGGACTAGCGGGAGTTTGGTGTACGAGCAGTACTTC